Presented here are 7 T cell receptor beta chains from one specimen sequenced in a study of cytotoxic CD8 clonotypes in ibrutinib-treated CLL. The table came from immunoSEQ multiplex PCR; TCRdb's copy has only in-frame clones and leaves some out. This repertoire shows approximately 12,000 clones, roughly 60% found once; its top ten account for around 25%. The specimen comprised PBMCs, sampled before ibrutinib treatment. The receptors stem from a human donor with chronic lymphocytic leukemia.

This clone is medium-sized by share. This chain links TRBV28 with TRBJ2-7; 7 bases map to TRBD1. With V trimmed by 6 bases and J by 3 bases, 8 bases remained unmatched. Germline lookup yields CDR1 MDHEN and CDR2 SYDVKM. This CDR3 has 14 residues. The CDR3 bases are TGTGCCAGCAGGCAAACGGGACAGATCTACGAGCAGTACTTC. Amino acid sequence: CASRQTGQIYEQYF.

V and J are TRBV19 and TRBJ1-2, with TRBD1 as a possible D gene (5 bases). With 3 bases removed from V and 4 bases from J, the gap between germline ends came to 15 bases. The CDR3 is 15 amino acids. Germline CDR1 is LNHDA and CDR2 is SQIVND (reference sequence). CDR3: CASSMEGRALYGYTF. The CDR3 nucleotides read TGTGCCAGTAGTATGGAAGGCAGGGCCCTCTATGGCTACACCTTC.

In the case of this clone: A read error may account for a junction end that differs from germline. J is TRBJ1-1 and V is TRBV6-6; D remains unclear. The CDR3 consists of 13 residues. Germline CDR1 reads MNHNY; CDR2 reads SVGAGI (reference sequence). This CDR3 is CASSYEPFYLRHF. The CDR3 DNA is TGTGCCAGCAGTTACGAACCTTTTTATCTTCGGCATTTT.

This clone was detected a few times. The J gene is TRBJ2-7, the V gene TRBV15; 10 bases fit TRBD1. The germline V gene encodes CDR1 LNHNV and CDR2 YYDKDF (reference sequence). The CDR3 length is 17 residues. V gave up 1 base and J gave up 2 bases; unmatched junction bases: 8. The CDR3 DNA is TGTGCCACCAGCAGAGCTCCGACCGGGACAGGGGCCTACGAGCAGTACTTC. Amino acids: CATSRAPTGTGAYEQYF.

The V gene is TRBV5-1, the J gene TRBJ2-2, with TRBD2 identical over 8 bases. V was pared by 0 bases and J by 1 base, with 8 bases of the junction left unmatched. This CDR3 region has 18 residues. Germline CDR1 and CDR2: SGHRS and YFSETQ. The CDR3 sequence is CASSLALAGPQNTGELFF. CDR3 DNA sequence: TGCGCCAGCAGCTTGGCCTTAGCGGGGCCCCAGAACACCGGGGAGCTGTTTTTT.

This chain joins TRBV18 and TRBJ2-5; the D is unclear. The CDR3 has 14 amino acids. Trimming shortened V by 3 bases and J by 2 bases, and 10 bases separated the two germline ends. The germline V gene encodes CDR1 KGHSH and CDR2 LQKENI. CDR3: CASSPLRVQETQYF. CDR3 DNA: TGTGCCAGCTCACCTCTCAGAGTTCAAGAGACCCAGTACTTC.

This clone was detected a few times. This chain links TRBV7-9 with TRBJ2-7; D is unclear. V lost 5 bases and J lost 3, with 8 bases in between. This CDR3 spans 12 amino acids. Germline V gene data show CDR1 as SEHNR and CDR2 as FQNEAQ (reference sequence). CDR3 loop: CASSPSGYEQYF. The CDR3 DNA follows: TGTGCCAGCAGCCCCTCGGGCTACGAGCAGTACTTC.